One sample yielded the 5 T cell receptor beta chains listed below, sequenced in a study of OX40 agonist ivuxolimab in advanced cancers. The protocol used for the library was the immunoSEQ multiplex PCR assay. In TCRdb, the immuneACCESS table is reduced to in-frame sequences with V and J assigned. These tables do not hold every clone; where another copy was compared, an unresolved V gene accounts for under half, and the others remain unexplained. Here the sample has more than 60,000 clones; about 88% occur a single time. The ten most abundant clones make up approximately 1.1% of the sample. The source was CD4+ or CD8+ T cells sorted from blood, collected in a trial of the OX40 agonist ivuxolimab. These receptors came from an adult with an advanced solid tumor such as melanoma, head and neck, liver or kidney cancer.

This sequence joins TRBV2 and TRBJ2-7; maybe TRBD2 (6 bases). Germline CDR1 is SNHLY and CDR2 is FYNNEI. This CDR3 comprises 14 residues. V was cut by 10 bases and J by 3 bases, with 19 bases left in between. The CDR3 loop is CANKEGLPGYEQYF. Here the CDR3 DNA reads TGTGCCAACAAAGAGGGACTCCCTGGCTACGAGCAGTACTTC.

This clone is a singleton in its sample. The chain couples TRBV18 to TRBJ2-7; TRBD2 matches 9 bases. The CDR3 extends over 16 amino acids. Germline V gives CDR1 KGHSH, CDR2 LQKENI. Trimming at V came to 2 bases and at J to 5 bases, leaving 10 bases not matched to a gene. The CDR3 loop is CASSPSRGTSTHEQYF. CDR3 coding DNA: TGTGCCAGCTCACCATCTAGAGGGACTAGCACCCACGAGCAGTACTTC.

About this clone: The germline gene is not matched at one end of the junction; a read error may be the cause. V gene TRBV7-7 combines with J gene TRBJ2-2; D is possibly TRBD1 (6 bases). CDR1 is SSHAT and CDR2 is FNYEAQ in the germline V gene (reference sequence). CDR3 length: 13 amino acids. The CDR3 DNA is TGTGCTAGCAGCCAAGACAGGACCGGGGAGCTGTTTTTT. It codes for CASSQDRTGELFF.

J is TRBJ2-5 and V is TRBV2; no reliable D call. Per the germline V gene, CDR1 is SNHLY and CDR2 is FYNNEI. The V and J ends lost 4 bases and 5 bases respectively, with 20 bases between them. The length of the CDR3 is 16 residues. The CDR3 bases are TGTGCCAGCAGTGCGGCGGTGTTGGGTGCTTCGGAGACCCAGTACTTC. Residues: CASSAAVLGASETQYF. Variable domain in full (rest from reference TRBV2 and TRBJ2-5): EPEVTQTPSHQVTQMGQEVILRCVPISNHLYFYWYRQILGQKVEFLVSFYNNEISEKSEIFDDQFSVERPDGSNFTLKIRSTKLEDSAMYFCASSAAVLGASETQYFGPGTRLLVL.

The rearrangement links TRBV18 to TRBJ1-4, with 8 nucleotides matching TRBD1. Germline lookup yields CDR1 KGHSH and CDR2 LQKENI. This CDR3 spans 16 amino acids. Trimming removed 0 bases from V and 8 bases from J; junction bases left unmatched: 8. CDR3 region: CASSPPQGVIIEKLFF. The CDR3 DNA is TGTGCCAGCTCACCACCACAGGGGGTAATCATCGAAAAACTGTTTTTT.